Listed below are T cell receptor beta chains from one sample, sequenced in a study of blood T cell repertoires in COVID-19. The repertoire was sequenced with immunoSEQ multiplex PCR; TCRdb's copy has only in-frame clones and lacks some. This table holds under 550,000 clones, about 90% found once. Sequencing was done on a sample of peripheral blood. Receptors originate from a man aged 18 to 30 with COVID-19, enrolled during active disease. Each CDR3 is given with its conserved first and last residue. A D gene is named only where the DNA matches it firmly. Some rows have no size entry. The others give once, few or many, or a class for an expanded clone.

d_gene: .; len: 15; abundance: once; j_gene: TRBJ1-2; v_gene: TRBV6-5; CDR3nt: TGTGCCAGCAGTTTATTTTGGGTAGGAGGGGATGGCTACACCTTC; CDR3aa: CASSLFWVGGDGYTF
d_gene: .; len: 15; abundance: once; j_gene: TRBJ1-1; v_gene: TRBV19; CDR3nt: TGTGCCAGTAGTATAGATAAGGGGTGGAACACTGAAGCTTTCTTT; CDR3aa: CASSIDKGWNTEAFF
d_gene: TRBD1; len: 15; abundance: .; j_gene: TRBJ1-1; v_gene: TRBV7-9; CDR3nt: TGTGCCAGCAGCTTAGTGTCAGGGGGCGCCGCTGAAGCTTTCTTT; CDR3aa: CASSLVSGGAAEAFF
d_gene: TRBD2; len: 15; abundance: once; j_gene: TRBJ2-1; v_gene: TRBV5-8; CDR3nt: TGTGCCAGCAGCTTGGGTACTAGCGGGAATAATGAGCAGTTCTTC; CDR3aa: CASSLGTSGNNEQFF
d_gene: .; len: 17; abundance: .; j_gene: TRBJ2-1; v_gene: TRBV21-1; CDR3nt: TGTGCCAGCAGCAAAGTTCTAAGGGACTGTACCTACAATGAGCAGTTCTTC; CDR3aa: CASSKVLRDCTYNEQFF
d_gene: .; len: 15; abundance: .; j_gene: TRBJ1-1; v_gene: TRBV11-3; CDR3nt: TGTGCCAGCAGAGCCGACAGGATGCGAAACACTGAAGCTTTCTTT; CDR3aa: CASRADRMRNTEAFF
d_gene: .; len: 11; abundance: .; j_gene: TRBJ2-5; v_gene: TRBV18; CDR3nt: TGTGCCAGCTCCTTCCAAGAGACCCAGTACTTC; CDR3aa: CASSFQETQYF
d_gene: .; len: 11; abundance: once; j_gene: TRBJ2-3; v_gene: TRBV12-5; CDR3nt: TGTGCTAGTGGTGAGACAGATACGCAGTATTTT; CDR3aa: CASGETDTQYF
d_gene: .; len: 15; abundance: .; j_gene: TRBJ1-1; v_gene: TRBV6-5; CDR3nt: TGTGCCAGCAGTTACTCTCGGGGAATGAACACTGAAGCTTTCTTT; CDR3aa: CASSYSRGMNTEAFF
d_gene: TRBD2; len: 16; abundance: .; j_gene: TRBJ2-5; v_gene: TRBV18; CDR3nt: TGTGCCAGCTCACCACTAGCGGGAGGGACCCAAGAGACCCAGTACTTC; CDR3aa: CASSPLAGGTQETQYF
d_gene: TRBD2; len: 15; abundance: .; j_gene: TRBJ2-5; v_gene: TRBV6-5; CDR3nt: TGTGCCAGCAGTTACTTAGCGGGAGGGAAGGAGACCCAGTACTTC; CDR3aa: CASSYLAGGKETQYF
d_gene: .; len: 15; abundance: .; j_gene: TRBJ1-5; v_gene: TRBV2; CDR3nt: TGTGCCAGCACCATTTTGGGGGGGGTTAATCAGCCCCAGCATTTT; CDR3aa: CASTILGGVNQPQHF
d_gene: .; len: 17; abundance: .; j_gene: TRBJ2-3; v_gene: TRBV3-1/TRBV3-2; CDR3nt: TGTGCCAGCAGCCAAGATCGCGGTTCCCTCCTCACAGATACGCAGTATTTT; CDR3aa: CASSQDRGSLLTDTQYF
d_gene: .; len: 15; abundance: .; j_gene: TRBJ2-1; v_gene: TRBV7-9; CDR3nt: TGTGCCAGCAGCCCCGGAAGGGGGGGTTACAATGAGCAGTTCTTC; CDR3aa: CASSPGRGGYNEQFF
d_gene: .; len: 15; abundance: .; j_gene: TRBJ1-5; v_gene: TRBV11-2; CDR3nt: TGTGCCAGCAGCTTTTCTTCCCTTGGCAATCAGCCCCAGCATTTT; CDR3aa: CASSFSSLGNQPQHF
d_gene: TRBD1; len: 16; abundance: .; j_gene: TRBJ1-5; v_gene: TRBV5-1; CDR3nt: TGCGCCAGCAGCTTGGGGACAGGGAATAGCAATCAGCCCCAGCATTTT; CDR3aa: CASSLGTGNSNQPQHF
d_gene: .; len: 12; abundance: few; j_gene: TRBJ2-2; v_gene: TRBV19; CDR3nt: TGTGCCAGTATTAGGCGGACCGGGGAGCTGTTTTTT; CDR3aa: CASIRRTGELFF
d_gene: .; len: 14; abundance: .; j_gene: TRBJ2-7; v_gene: TRBV2; CDR3nt: TGTGCCAGCACCCGAACGAGAGCAAACTACGAGCAGTACTTC; CDR3aa: CASTRTRANYEQYF
d_gene: .; len: 13; abundance: .; j_gene: TRBJ1-6; v_gene: TRBV21-1; CDR3nt: TGTGCCACTCGTTACACCCAGAATTCACCCCTCCACTTT; CDR3aa: CATRYTQNSPLHF
d_gene: TRBD1; len: 16; abundance: few; j_gene: TRBJ1-5; v_gene: TRBV30; CDR3nt: TGTGCCTGGAGTCTGACAGGGCGAGGTGGGAATCAGCCCCAGCATTTT; CDR3aa: CAWSLTGRGGNQPQHF
d_gene: .; len: 14; abundance: once; j_gene: TRBJ2-2; v_gene: TRBV25-1; CDR3nt: TGTGCCAGCAGTGAAGGGGCTAGAAACGGGGAGCTGTTTTTT; CDR3aa: CASSEGARNGELFF
d_gene: TRBD1; len: 15; abundance: .; j_gene: TRBJ2-2; v_gene: TRBV28; CDR3nt: TGTGCCAGCAGATCTCCGGGACAGGGAGCCGGGGAGCTGTTTTTT; CDR3aa: CASRSPGQGAGELFF
d_gene: TRBD1; len: 15; abundance: .; j_gene: TRBJ2-5; v_gene: TRBV7-9; CDR3nt: TGTGCCAGCAGCCCACGCGAGACAGGGGGAGAGACCCAGTACTTC; CDR3aa: CASSPRETGGETQYF
d_gene: TRBD1; len: 13; abundance: .; j_gene: TRBJ1-2; v_gene: TRBV28; CDR3nt: TGTGCCAGCAGACGACAGGGGAACTATGGCTACACCTTC; CDR3aa: CASRRQGNYGYTF
d_gene: .; len: 14; abundance: .; j_gene: TRBJ2-1; v_gene: TRBV3-1/TRBV3-2; CDR3nt: TGTGCCAGCAGCCAAAGGGCAGGGGACAATGAGCAGTTCTTC; CDR3aa: CASSQRAGDNEQFF
d_gene: .; len: 14; abundance: few; j_gene: TRBJ1-4; v_gene: TRBV4-2; CDR3nt: TGTGCCAGCTCCGTCGGTGCAACTAATGAAAAACTGTTTTTT; CDR3aa: CASSVGATNEKLFF
d_gene: .; len: 13; abundance: .; j_gene: TRBJ2-7; v_gene: TRBV4-1; CDR3nt: TGCGCCAGCAGCTCTGATTTGACCGGGGAGCAGTACTTC; CDR3aa: CASSSDLTGEQYF
d_gene: TRBD1; len: 16; abundance: .; j_gene: TRBJ2-7; v_gene: TRBV27; CDR3nt: TGTGCCAGCAGCCTCCAGGGGGCAGGTCGCTCCTACGAGCAGTACTTC; CDR3aa: CASSLQGAGRSYEQYF
d_gene: TRBD2; len: 13; abundance: .; j_gene: TRBJ2-2; v_gene: TRBV2; CDR3nt: TGTGCCGCAGCGGGGGGCTATACCGGGGAGCTGTTTTTT; CDR3aa: CAAAGGYTGELFF
d_gene: TRBD2; len: 17; abundance: few; j_gene: TRBJ2-3; v_gene: TRBV4-1; CDR3nt: TGCGCCAGCAGCCAAGATCGGTCCAGCGGGGGGGCAGATACGCAGTATTTT; CDR3aa: CASSQDRSSGGADTQYF
d_gene: .; len: 15; abundance: .; j_gene: TRBJ2-1; v_gene: TRBV14; CDR3nt: TGTGCCAGCAGCCAGCGGGGAAGCTCCTACAATGAGCAGTTCTTC; CDR3aa: CASSQRGSSYNEQFF
d_gene: .; len: 17; abundance: once; j_gene: TRBJ1-5; v_gene: TRBV23-1; CDR3nt: TGCGCCAGCAGTCAATCCCAGGACAGACATAGCAATCAGCCCCAGCATTTT; CDR3aa: CASSQSQDRHSNQPQHF
d_gene: TRBD2; len: 18; abundance: .; j_gene: TRBJ2-1; v_gene: TRBV15; CDR3nt: TGTGCCACCAGCAGAGCTCGGTCTAGCGGGAGGCCAAACAATGAGCAGTTCTTC; CDR3aa: CATSRARSSGRPNNEQFF
d_gene: TRBD1; len: 14; abundance: .; j_gene: TRBJ1-1; v_gene: TRBV2; CDR3nt: TGTGCCAGCACCGATCAGGGGGTGGACACTGAAGCTTTCTTT; CDR3aa: CASTDQGVDTEAFF
d_gene: TRBD1; len: 15; abundance: .; j_gene: TRBJ1-3; v_gene: TRBV2; CDR3nt: TGTGCCAGCAGTTGGGGACAGAACTCTGGAAACACCATATATTTT; CDR3aa: CASSWGQNSGNTIYF
d_gene: TRBD2; len: 15; abundance: .; j_gene: TRBJ2-3; v_gene: TRBV3-1/TRBV3-2; CDR3nt: TGTGCCAGCAGCCACACCACTAGCGGGGTCTATCCGCAGTATTTT; CDR3aa: CASSHTTSGVYPQYF
d_gene: .; len: 12; abundance: .; j_gene: TRBJ2-2; v_gene: TRBV6-5; CDR3nt: TGCGCTGTTGCGGGGAACACCGGGGAGCTGTTTTTT; CDR3aa: CAVAGNTGELFF
d_gene: TRBD1; len: 15; abundance: .; j_gene: TRBJ1-1; v_gene: TRBV6-6; CDR3nt: TGTGCTGTCAGGGGGGTCGAGGGAGAAAACACTGAAGCTTTCTTT; CDR3aa: CAVRGVEGENTEAFF
d_gene: .; len: 15; abundance: .; j_gene: TRBJ1-2; v_gene: TRBV6-6; CDR3nt: TGTGCCAGCAGACCCTGGGAGGGGCTCGACTATGGCTACACCTTC; CDR3aa: CASRPWEGLDYGYTF
d_gene: TRBD1; len: 14; abundance: .; j_gene: TRBJ2-7; v_gene: TRBV5-4; CDR3nt: TGTGCCAGCAGCGATCAGAGGGGGCGGGACGAGCAGTACTTC; CDR3aa: CASSDQRGRDEQYF
d_gene: TRBD2; len: 17; abundance: .; j_gene: TRBJ2-2; v_gene: TRBV9; CDR3nt: TGTGCCAGCAGCGTAGCTAAAGCGGGGGGTAACACCGGGGAGCTGTTTTTT; CDR3aa: CASSVAKAGGNTGELFF
d_gene: .; len: 11; abundance: .; j_gene: TRBJ1-2; v_gene: TRBV28; CDR3nt: TGTGCCAGCGGAAAAACTATGGGCTACACCTTC; CDR3aa: CASGKTMGYTF
d_gene: .; len: 13; abundance: .; j_gene: TRBJ2-5; v_gene: TRBV19; CDR3nt: TGTGCCAGTAGTATCGGACTTATTGAGACCCAGTACTTC; CDR3aa: CASSIGLIETQYF